The T cell receptor (beta chain) under discussion was sequenced for a study of radiation and T cells in renal cell carcinoma. This table comes from immunoSEQ multiplex PCR, and its TCRdb copy is limited to in-frame clones, with some not included. The profile shows about 24,000 clones, more than 45% of them singletons. Treatment in this sample: 15 Gy SBRT to primary tumor, nephrectomy 4 weeks later. This clone was seen more than once but under ten times. The antigen is unknown. Broader study findings: Irradiated tumors had higher TCR clonality than control tumors. Baseline intratumoral clonotype presence is unknown without pretreatment biopsies.

This CDR3 contains 12 residues. Between the trimmed V and J ends, which lost 0 bases and 10 bases, there was a span of 9 bases. Germline CDR1 and CDR2: MGHRA and YSYEKL. This sequence joins TRBV4-1 and TRBJ1-1; D is possibly TRBD1 (5 bases). The receptor's source is a woman in her 50s with renal cell carcinoma. Sequenced material: tumor tissue, taken from a patient whose treatment included radiotherapy and nephrectomy. The CDR3 protein is CASSQDGRGAFF. As DNA, the CDR3 is TGCGCCAGCAGCCAAGATGGTAGGGGAGCTTTCTTT.